This TCR beta chain was captured by sequencing in a study of CD8+CD57+ T cells in acquired aplastic anemia. Study outcomes and limitations: The study identified roughly 29 CD8+ CDR3 sequences shared by patients and controls.

Sequenced patients had shown CD8+CD57+ cell expansion by flow cytometry. Severe acquired aplastic anemia was present in every patient. None of the patients had been given any therapy when their blood was sampled. As regards this clonotype: Its antigen is not known.

TCR beta VDJ combinations and CDR3 sequences were profiled from genomic DNA. TCRdb fed the reads into MiXCR, producing one record per CDR3 protein. The data contain around 180,000 distinct CDR3 sequences, over 40% of them singletons. The sequence came from a human donor with aplastic anemia. Sequenced: sorted CD4+, CD8+, or CD8+CD57+ T cells (not recorded which) from PBMCs.

Here the CDR3 reads CASSVGVYGANVLTF. CDR3 DNA sequence: TGCGCCAGCAGTGTTGGAGTATATGGGGCCAACGTCCTGACTTTC. The chain uses TRBV10-2 and TRBJ2-6; D gene uncertain. This CDR3 comprises 15 residues. The germline V and J ends were trimmed by 4 bases and 3 bases, with 10 bases remaining between them. Germline-derived CDR1 and CDR2 are WSHSY and SAAADI.